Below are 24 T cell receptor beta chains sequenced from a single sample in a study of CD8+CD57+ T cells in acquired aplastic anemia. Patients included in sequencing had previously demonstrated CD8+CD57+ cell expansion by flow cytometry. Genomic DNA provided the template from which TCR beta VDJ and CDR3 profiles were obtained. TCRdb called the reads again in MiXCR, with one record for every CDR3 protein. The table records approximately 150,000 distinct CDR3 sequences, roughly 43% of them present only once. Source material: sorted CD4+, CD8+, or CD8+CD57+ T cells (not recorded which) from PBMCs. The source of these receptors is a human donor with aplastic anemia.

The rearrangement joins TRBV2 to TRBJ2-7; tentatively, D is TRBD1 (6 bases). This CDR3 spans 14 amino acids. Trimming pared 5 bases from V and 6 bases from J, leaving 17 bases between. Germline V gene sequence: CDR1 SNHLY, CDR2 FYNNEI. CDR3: CASSLQTAQGEQYF. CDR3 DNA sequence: TGTGCCAGCAGTCTCCAAACAGCACAGGGCGAGCAGTACTTC.

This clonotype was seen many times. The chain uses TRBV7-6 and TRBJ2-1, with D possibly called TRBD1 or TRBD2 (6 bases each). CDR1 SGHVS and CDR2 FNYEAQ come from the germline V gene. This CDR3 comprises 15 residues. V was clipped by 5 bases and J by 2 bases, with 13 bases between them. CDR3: CASSQMGGPYNEQFF. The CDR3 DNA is TGTGCCAGCAGCCAAATGGGGGGCCCCTACAATGAGCAGTTCTTC. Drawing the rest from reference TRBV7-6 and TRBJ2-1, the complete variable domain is GAGVSQSPRYKVTKRGQDVALRCDPISGHVSLYWYRQALGQGPEFLTYFNYEAQQDKSGLPNDRFSAERPEGSISTLTIQRTEQRDSAMYRCASSQMGGPYNEQFFGPGTRLTVL.

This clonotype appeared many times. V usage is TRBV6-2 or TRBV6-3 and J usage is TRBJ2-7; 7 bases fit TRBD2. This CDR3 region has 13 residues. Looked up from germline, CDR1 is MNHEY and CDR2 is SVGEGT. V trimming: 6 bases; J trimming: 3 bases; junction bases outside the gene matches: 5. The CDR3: CASRNGGNYEQYF. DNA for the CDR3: TGTGCCAGCAGAAACGGGGGGAACTACGAGCAGTACTTC.

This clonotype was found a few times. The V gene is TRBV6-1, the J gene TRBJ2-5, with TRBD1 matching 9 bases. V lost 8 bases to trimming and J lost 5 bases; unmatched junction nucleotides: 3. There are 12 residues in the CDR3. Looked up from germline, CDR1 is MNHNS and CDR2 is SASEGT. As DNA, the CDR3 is TGTGCCAGCGAACAGGGGGCTGAGACCCAGTACTTC. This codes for CASEQGAETQYF.

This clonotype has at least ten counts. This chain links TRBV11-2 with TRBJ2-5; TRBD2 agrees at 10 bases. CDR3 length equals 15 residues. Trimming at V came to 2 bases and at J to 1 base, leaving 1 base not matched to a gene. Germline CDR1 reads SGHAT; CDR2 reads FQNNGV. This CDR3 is CASSLLAGAQETQYF. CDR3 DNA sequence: TGTGCCAGCAGCTTACTAGCGGGGGCCCAAGAGACCCAGTACTTC.

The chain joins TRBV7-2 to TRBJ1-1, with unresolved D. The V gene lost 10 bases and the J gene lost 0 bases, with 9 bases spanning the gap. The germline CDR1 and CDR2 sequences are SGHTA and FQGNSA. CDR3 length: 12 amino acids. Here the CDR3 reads CATSELNTEAFF. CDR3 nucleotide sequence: TGTGCCACCTCGGAGCTGAACACTGAAGCTTTCTTT.

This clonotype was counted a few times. Written as DNA, the CDR3 is TGTGCCAGCAGCCTACTAGGGCCAGATACGCAGTATTTT. Its translation: CASSLLGPDTQYF. This chain uses TRBV7-3 with TRBJ2-3, with D possibly matching TRBD2 (5 bases). The V end lost 5 bases, the J end lost 4 bases, and 10 bases lay between the germline ends. The CDR3 sequence is 13 residues long. The germline gives CDR1 SGHTA, CDR2 FQGTGA.

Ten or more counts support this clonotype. CDR3 nucleotides: TGCGCCAGCAGCCTGTCTAGCGGGCCCACCGGGGAGCTGTTTTTT. Protein sequence: CASSLSSGPTGELFF. The chain employs TRBV5-1 and TRBJ2-2, with 8 bases aligning to TRBD2. Germline loops: CDR1 SGHRS, CDR2 YFSETQ. V dropped 4 bases and J dropped 4; count of bases not matched to a gene: 6. This CDR3 is built from 15 residues.

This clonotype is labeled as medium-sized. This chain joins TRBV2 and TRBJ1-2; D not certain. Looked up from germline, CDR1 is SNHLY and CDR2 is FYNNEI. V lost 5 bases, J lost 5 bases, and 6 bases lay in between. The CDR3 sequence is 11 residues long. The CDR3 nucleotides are TGTGCCAGCAGTTCACGGTATGGCTACACCTTC. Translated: CASSSRYGYTF.

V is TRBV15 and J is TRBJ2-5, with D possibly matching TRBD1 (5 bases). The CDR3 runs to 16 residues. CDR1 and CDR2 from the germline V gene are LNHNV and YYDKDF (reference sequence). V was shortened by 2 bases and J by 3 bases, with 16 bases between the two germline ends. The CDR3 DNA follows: TGTGCCACCAGCAGACGCAACAGGAGCCTAAAAGAGACCCAGTACTTC. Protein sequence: CATSRRNRSLKETQYF.

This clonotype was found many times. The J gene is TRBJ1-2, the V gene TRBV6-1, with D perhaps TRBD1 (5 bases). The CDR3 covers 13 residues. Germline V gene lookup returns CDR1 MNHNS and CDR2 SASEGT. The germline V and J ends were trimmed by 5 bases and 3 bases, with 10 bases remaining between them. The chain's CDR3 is CASSRQGYYGYTF. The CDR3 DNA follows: TGTGCCAGCAGTCGTCAGGGATACTATGGCTACACCTTC.

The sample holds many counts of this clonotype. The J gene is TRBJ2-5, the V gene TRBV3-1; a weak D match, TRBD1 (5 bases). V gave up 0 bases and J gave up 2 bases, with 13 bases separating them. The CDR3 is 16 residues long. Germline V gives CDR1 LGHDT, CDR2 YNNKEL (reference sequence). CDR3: CASSQEDRTRQETQYF. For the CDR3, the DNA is TGTGCCAGCAGCCAAGAAGACCGGACACGACAAGAGACCCAGTACTTC.

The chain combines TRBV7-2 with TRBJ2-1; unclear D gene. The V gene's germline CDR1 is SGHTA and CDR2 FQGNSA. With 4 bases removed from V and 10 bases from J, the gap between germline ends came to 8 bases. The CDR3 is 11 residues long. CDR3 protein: CASSSTREQFF. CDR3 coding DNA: TGTGCCAGCAGCTCTACCAGGGAGCAGTTCTTC.

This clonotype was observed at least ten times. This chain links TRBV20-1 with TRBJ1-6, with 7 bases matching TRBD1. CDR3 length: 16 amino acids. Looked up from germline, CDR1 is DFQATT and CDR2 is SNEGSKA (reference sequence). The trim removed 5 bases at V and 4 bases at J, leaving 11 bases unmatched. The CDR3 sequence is CSAPQGVSGYNSPLHF. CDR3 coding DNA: TGCAGTGCTCCCCAGGGGGTTAGTGGGTATAATTCACCCCTCCACTTT.

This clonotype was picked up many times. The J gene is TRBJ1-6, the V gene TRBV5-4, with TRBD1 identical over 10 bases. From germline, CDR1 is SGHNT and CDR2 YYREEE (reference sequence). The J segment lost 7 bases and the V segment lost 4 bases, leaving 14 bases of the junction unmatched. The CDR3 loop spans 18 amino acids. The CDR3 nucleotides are TGTGCCAGCAGCCTGGGGGTCGGGACAGGGGCAGGGAATTCACCCCTCCACTTT. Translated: CASSLGVGTGAGNSPLHF.

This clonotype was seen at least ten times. CDR3 sequence reads: CASSLKDSFQQYF. The DNA of the CDR3 is TGTGCCAGCAGCTTAAAAGACAGTTTCCAGCAGTACTTC. The gene calls are TRBV7-2 and TRBJ2-7, with TRBD1 as a possible D gene (5 bases). This CDR3 spans 13 amino acids. Germline-derived CDR1 and CDR2 are SGHTA and FQGNSA. Trimming took 2 bases from V and 8 from J, leaving 13 bases between them.

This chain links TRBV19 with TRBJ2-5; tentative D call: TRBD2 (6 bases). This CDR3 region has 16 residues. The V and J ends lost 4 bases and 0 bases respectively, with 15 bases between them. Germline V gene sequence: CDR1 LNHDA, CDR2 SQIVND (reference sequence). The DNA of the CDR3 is TGTGCCAGTAGTACGGGGCGGGGTCGGTACCAAGAGACCCAGTACTTC. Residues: CASSTGRGRYQETQYF.

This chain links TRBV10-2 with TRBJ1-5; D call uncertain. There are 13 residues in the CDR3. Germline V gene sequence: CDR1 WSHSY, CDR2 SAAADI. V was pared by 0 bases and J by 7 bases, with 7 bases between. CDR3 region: CASSESLGQPQHF. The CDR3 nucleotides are TGCGCCAGCAGTGAGTCGTTGGGGCAGCCCCAGCATTTT.

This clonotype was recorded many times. CDR3 bases: TGCAGTGCTAGAGATGGCGGGGGCCAGGGGGCTTTGAATGAGCAGTTCTTC. Protein sequence: CSARDGGGQGALNEQFF. The chain carries TRBV20-1 and TRBJ2-1; tentative D call: TRBD1 (8 bases). The CDR3 spans 17 residues. The germline gives CDR1 DFQATT, CDR2 SNEGSKA (reference sequence). The ends were cut back, 0 bases at V and 7 bases at J, with 22 bases in the middle.

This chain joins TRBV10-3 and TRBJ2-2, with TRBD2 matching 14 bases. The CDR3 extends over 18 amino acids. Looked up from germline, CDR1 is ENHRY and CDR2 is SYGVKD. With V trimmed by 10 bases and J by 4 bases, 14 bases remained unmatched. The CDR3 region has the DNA TGTGCCAGCAGAACCGGGACTAGCGGGGGAGGTGCCACCGGGGAGCTGTTTTTT. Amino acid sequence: CASRTGTSGGGATGELFF.

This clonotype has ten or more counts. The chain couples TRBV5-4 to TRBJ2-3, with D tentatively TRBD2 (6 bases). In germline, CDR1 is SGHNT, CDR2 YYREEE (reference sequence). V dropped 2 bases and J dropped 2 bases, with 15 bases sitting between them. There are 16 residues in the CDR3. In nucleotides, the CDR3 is TGTGCCAGCAGCTTCGGAGGGCCACCCAACACAGATACGCAGTATTTT. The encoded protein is CASSFGGPPNTDTQYF.

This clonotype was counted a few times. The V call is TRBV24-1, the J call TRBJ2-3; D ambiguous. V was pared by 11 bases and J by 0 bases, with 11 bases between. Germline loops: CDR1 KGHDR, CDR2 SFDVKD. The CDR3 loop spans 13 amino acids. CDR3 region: CASSPSSTDTQYF. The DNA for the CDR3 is TGTGCCAGCAGCCCATCTAGCACAGATACGCAGTATTTT.

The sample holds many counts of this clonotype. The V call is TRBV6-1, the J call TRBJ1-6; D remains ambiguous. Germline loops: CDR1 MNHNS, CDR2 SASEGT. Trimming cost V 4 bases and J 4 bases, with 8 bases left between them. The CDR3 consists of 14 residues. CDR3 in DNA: TGTGCCAGCAGTGTTACGGGATATAATTCACCCCTCCACTTT. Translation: CASSVTGYNSPLHF.

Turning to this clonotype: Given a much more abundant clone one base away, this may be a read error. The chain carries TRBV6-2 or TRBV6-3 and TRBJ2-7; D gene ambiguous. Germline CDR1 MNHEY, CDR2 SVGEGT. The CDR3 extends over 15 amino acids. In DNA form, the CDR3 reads TGTACCACCATGTCCCTCTCCCGGCTTCCCGACGAGCAGTACTTC. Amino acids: CTTMSLSRLPDEQYF.